The count of the clone carrying this TCR beta chain is one. This entry belongs to a study of blood T cell repertoires in COVID-19. Study-level information: Sites in the United States, Italy and Spain provided acute and convalescent COVID-19 samples. PBMCs, B-cell-depleted T cells, or T cells provided the cDNA or gDNA that made up the material.

Data came from immunoSEQ multiplex PCR; TCRdb stores just in-frame clones and leaves some out. In the table there are 280,000 or so clones, 70% to 90% of which are singletons. In terms of age and location, participants ranged from about 18 to 95 years and lived in approximately 26 US areas. Before being deemed recovered, Cohort 3 donors had two negative PCRs, clearance, or symptom resolution. V lost 0 bases and J lost 4, with 9 bases in between. The V gene's germline CDR1 is SEHNR and CDR2 FQNEAQ (reference sequence). This CDR3 is 14 amino acids long. The sequenced material came from PBMCs or T cells enriched from blood (not recorded which). This receptor was obtained from a man aged 25 to 45 who had recovered from COVID-19. V gene TRBV7-9 combines with J gene TRBJ1-2; D unclear. In nucleotides, the CDR3 is TGTGCCAGCAGCTTAGCCGGTCCCCGCTATGGCTACACCTTC. Amino acid sequence: CASSLAGPRYGYTF. Supplemented by reference TRBV7-9 and TRBJ1-2, the full variable domain reads DTGVSQNPRHKITKRGQNVTFRCDPISEHNRLYWYRQTLGQGPEFLTYFQNEAQLEKSRLLSDRFSAERPKGSFSTLEIQRTEQGDSAMYLCASSLAGPRYGYTFGSGTRLTVV.